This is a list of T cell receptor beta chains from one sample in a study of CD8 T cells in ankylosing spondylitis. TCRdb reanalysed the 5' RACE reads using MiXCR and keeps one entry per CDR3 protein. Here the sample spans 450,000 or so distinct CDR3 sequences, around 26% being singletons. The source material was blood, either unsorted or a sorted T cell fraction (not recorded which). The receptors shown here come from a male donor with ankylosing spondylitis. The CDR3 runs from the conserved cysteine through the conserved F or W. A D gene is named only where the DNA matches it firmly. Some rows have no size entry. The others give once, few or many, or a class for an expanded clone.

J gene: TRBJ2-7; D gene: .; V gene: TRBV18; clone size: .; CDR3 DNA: TGTGCCAGCTCACCTTTGGCACCGACGGGAGCGAGTCTGGGATTGGCCTACGAGCAGTACTTC; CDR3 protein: CASSPLAPTGASLGLAYEQYF
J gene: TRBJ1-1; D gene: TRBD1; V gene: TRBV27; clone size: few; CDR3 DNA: TGTGCCAGCAGTTTAAACACCAGGGGGACTGAAGCTTTCTTT; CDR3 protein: CASSLNTRGTEAFF
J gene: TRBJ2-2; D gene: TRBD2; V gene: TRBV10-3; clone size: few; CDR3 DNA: TGTGCCATCAGCGCCGCACTAGCGGGAGGACCCGGGGAGCTGTTTTTT; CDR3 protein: CAISAALAGGPGELFF
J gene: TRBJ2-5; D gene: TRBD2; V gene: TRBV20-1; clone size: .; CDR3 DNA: TGCAGTGCTAGAGGGATAGCGGGACAAGAGACCCAGTACTTC; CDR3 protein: CSARGIAGQETQYF
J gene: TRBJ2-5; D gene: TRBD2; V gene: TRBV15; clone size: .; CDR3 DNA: TGTGCCACCAGCAGCACCGCGGGCGGGAGGCCTTCGTGGGAGACCCAGTACTTC; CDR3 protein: CATSSTAGGRPSWETQYF
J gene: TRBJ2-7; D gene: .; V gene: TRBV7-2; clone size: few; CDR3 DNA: TGTGCCAGCAGCTTACGGGGGGCCACCTACGAGCAGTACTTC; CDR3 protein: CASSLRGATYEQYF
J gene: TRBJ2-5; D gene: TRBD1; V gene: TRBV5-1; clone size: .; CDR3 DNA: TGCGCCAGCAGCTTAGGGACAGCAAGAGTAAGGACCCAGTACTTC; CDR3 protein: CASSLGTARVRTQYF
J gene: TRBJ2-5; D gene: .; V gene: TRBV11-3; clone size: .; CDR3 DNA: TGTGCCAGCAGCCTGTGGACAGTCCAAGAGACCCAGTACTTC; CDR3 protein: CASSLWTVQETQYF
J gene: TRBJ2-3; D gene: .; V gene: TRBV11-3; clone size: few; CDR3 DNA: TGTGCCAGCAGCTCCAGGGGTTTGGTCACAGATACGCAGTATTTT; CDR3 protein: CASSSRGLVTDTQYF
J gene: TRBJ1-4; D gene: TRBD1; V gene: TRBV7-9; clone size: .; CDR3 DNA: TGTGCCAGCAGCACGGACAGGGTTCTATTCCGGGAAAAACTGTTTTTT; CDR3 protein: CASSTDRVLFREKLFF
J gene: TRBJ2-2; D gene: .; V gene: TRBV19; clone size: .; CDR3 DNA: TGTGCCAGTAGTACACAGGGGAACACCGGGGAGCTGTTTTTT; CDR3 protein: CASSTQGNTGELFF
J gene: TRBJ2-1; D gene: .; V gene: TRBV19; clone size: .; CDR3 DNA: TGTGCCAGTAGTTTCATAGACTCCACCTACAATGAGCAGTTCTTC; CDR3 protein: CASSFIDSTYNEQFF
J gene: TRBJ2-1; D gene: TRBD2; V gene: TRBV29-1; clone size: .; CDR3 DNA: TGCAGCGTTGAAGTCGGGGAGGGAGGCAATGAGCAGTTCTTC; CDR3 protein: CSVEVGEGGNEQFF
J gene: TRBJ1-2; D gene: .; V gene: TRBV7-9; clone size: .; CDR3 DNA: TGTGCCAGCAGTACGGGACAATGGAACTATGGCTACACCTTC; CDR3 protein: CASSTGQWNYGYTF
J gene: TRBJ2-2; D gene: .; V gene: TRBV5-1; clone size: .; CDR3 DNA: TGCGCCAGCAGCTTGAACAGCGGGACCGGGGAGCTGTTTTTT; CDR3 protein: CASSLNSGTGELFF
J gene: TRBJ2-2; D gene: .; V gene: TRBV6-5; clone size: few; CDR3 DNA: TGTGCCAGCAGGAGAATCAACGGGGAGCTGTTTTTT; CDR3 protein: CASRRINGELFF
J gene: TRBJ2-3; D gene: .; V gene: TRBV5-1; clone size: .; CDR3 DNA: TGCGCCAGCAGCTTGGGAAGGGGGAGGATGGACACAGATACGCAGTATTTT; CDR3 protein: CASSLGRGRMDTDTQYF
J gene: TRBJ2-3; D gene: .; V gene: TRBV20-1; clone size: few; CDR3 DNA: TGCAGTGCTAGAGATGGGGCTAGCCCGATCGATACGCAGTATTTT; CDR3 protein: CSARDGASPIDTQYF
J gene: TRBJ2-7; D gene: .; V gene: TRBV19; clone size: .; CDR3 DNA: TGTGCCAGTAGATCCGGGGGAGCGGCTTCCTACGAGCAGTACTTC; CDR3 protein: CASRSGGAASYEQYF
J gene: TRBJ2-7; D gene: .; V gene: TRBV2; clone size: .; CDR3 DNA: TGTGCCAGCAGTGAAAGTGCCTACGAGCAGTACTTC; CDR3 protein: CASSESAYEQYF
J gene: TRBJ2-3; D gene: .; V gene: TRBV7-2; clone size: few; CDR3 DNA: TGTGCCAGCAGCCGGGGACACTTGAGCACAGATACGCAGTATTTT; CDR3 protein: CASSRGHLSTDTQYF
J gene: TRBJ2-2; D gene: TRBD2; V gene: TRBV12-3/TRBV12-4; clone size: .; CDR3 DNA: TGTGCCAGCAGAGGGACTAGCATCGGATTCACCGGGGAGCTGTTTTTT; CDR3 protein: CASRGTSIGFTGELFF
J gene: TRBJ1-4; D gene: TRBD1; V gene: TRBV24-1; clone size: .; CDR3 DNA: TGTGCCACCAGTGATCCCGGGACAGAGAGAGAAAAACTGTTTTTT; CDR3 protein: CATSDPGTEREKLFF
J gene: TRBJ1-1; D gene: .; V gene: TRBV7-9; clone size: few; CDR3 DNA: TGTGCCAGCAGCCCCCTAGGGGACAACACTGAAGCTTTCTTT; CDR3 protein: CASSPLGDNTEAFF
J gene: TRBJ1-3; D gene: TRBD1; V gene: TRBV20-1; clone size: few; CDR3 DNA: TGCAGTGCTACCGACGACAGGGCCCCTGGAAACACCATATATTTT; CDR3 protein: CSATDDRAPGNTIYF
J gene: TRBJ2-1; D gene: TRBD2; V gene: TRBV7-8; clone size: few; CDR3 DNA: TGTGCCAGCAGCTTTCGGACTAGCAATTACAATGAGCAGTTCTTC; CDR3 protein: CASSFRTSNYNEQFF
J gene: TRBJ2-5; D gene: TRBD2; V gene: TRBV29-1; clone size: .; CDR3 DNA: TGCAGCGTTGAAGCCGCAGCCGGGACTAGAGAGACCCAGTACTTC; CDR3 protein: CSVEAAAGTRETQYF
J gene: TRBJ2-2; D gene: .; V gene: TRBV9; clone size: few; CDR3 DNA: TGTGCCAGCAGCACGAGGGGGACGGGAGATACCGGGGAGCTGTTTTTT; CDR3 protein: CASSTRGTGDTGELFF
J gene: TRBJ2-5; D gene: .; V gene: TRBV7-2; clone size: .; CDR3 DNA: TGTGCCAGCAGCCCCCAGTCAGGGGGGTGGGAGACCCAGTACTTC; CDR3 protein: CASSPQSGGWETQYF
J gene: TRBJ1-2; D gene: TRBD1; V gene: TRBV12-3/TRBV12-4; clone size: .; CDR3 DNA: TGTGCCAGCAGTTTAGGGGGACAGGGAAATGGCTACACCTTC; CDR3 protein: CASSLGGQGNGYTF
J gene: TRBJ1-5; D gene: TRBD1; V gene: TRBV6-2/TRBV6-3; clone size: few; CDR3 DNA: TGTGCCAGCAGCACGAGAGGGACAGGGGGCGGGCAGCCCCAGCATTTT; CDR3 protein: CASSTRGTGGGQPQHF
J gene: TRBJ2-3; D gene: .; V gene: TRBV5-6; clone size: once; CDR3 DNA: TGTGCCACCAAAAAGGACCCGGAGGAGGCGCAGTATTTT; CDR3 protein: CATKKDPEEAQYF
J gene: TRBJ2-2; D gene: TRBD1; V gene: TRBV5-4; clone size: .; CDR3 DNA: TGTGCCAGCAGCTCCCAACAGGGGGCAAACACCGGGGAGCTGTTTTTT; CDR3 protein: CASSSQQGANTGELFF